Described below is a single TCR beta chain sequence and its context. This entry is derived from a study of blood T cell repertoires in COVID-19. Looking at the study overall: The cDNA or gDNA used as material had been derived from T cells, B-cell-depleted T cells, or PBMCs.

Trimming cost V 6 bases and J 4 bases; bases outside gene matches: 3. The length of the CDR3 is 12 residues. This study enrolled people aged about 18 to 90 from around 25 US geographic areas. Self-reported history from a screening survey and questionnaire set each donor's cohort. Per the study methods: Researchers report that nucleated cell counts were estimated from reference gene primer amplification. Clones were sequenced by immunoSEQ multiplex PCR, and TCRdb holds only the in-frame ones, with some missing. The DNA was the basis for D and trimming; V, J and clone size are from that table. This sample carries 230,000 or so clones, roughly 84% of them seen once, and the ten largest clones take approximately 3.6%.

The chain joins TRBV12-3 or TRBV12-4 to TRBJ2-7, with TRBD2 matching 7 bases. This clonotype was obtained from a man over 45 who had recovered from COVID-19. Sequences were obtained from PBMCs or T cells enriched from blood (not recorded which). In DNA form, the CDR3 reads TGTGCCAGCAGATCGGGACTATACGAGCAGTACTTC. This encodes CASRSGLYEQYF.